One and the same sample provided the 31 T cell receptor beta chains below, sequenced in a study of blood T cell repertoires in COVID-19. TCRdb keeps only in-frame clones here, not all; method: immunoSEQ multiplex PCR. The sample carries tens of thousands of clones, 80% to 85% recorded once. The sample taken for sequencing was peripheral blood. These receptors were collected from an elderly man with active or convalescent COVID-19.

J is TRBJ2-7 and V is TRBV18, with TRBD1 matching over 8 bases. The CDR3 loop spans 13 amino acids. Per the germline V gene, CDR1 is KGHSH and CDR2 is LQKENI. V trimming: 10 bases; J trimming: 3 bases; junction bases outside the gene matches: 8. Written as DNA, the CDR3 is TGTGCCACCGGACAGGGAAATTTCTACGAGCAGTACTTC. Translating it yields CATGQGNFYEQYF.

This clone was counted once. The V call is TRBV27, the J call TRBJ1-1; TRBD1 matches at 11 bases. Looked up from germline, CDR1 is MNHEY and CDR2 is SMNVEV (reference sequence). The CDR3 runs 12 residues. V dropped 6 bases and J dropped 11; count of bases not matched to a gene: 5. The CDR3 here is CASSGTGGQAFF. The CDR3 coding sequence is TGTGCCAGCAGCGGGACAGGGGGACAGGCTTTCTTT.

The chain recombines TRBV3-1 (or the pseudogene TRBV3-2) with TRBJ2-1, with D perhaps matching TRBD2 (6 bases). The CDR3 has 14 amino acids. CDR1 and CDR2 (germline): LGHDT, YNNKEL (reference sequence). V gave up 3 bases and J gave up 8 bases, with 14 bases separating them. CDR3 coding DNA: TGTGCCAGCAGCCAGCGGGGATCCGGTGATGAGCAGTTCTTC. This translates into CASSQRGSGDEQFF.

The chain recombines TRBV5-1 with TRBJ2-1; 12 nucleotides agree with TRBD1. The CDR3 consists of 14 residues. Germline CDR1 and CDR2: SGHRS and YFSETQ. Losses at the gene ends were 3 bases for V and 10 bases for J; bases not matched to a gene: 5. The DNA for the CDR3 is TGCGCCAGCAGCTCGGGACAGGGGGCAGTGGAGCAGTTCTTC. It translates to CASSSGQGAVEQFF. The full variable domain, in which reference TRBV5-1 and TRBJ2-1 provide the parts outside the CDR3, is KAGVTQTPRYLIKTRGQQVTLSCSPISGHRSVSWYQQTPGQGLQFLFEYFSETQRNKGNFPGRFSGRQFSNSRSEMNVSTLELGDSALYLCASSSGQGAVEQFFGPGTRLTVL.

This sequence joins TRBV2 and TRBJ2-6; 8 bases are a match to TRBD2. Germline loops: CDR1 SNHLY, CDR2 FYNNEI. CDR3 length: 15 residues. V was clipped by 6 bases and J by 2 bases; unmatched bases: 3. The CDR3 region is CASRLTSAGANVLTF. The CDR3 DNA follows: TGTGCCAGCAGACTGACTAGCGCTGGGGCCAACGTCCTGACTTTC.

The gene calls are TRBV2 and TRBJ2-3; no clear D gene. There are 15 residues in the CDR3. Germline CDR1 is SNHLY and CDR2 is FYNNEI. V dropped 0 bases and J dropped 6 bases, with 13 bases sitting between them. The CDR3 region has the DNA TGTGCCAGCAGTGAAGCGAGACTGATCTCGGATACGCAGTATTTT. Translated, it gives CASSEARLISDTQYF.

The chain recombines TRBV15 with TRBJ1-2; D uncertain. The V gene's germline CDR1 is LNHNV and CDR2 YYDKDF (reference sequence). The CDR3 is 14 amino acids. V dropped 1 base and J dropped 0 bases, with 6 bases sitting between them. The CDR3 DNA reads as TGTGCCACCAGCAGAGGGGCAGCTAACTATGGCTACACCTTC. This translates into CATSRGAANYGYTF.

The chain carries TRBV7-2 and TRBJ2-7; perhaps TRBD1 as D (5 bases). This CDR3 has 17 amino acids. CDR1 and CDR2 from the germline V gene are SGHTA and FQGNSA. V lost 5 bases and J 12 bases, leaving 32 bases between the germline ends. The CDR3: CASSPAYALRASHRTYF. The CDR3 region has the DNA TGTGCCAGCAGCCCGGCGTATGCCCTACGAGCCTCCCACAGGACGTACTTC.

This CDR3 reads CASSLSMGNQPQHF. CDR3 bases: TGTGCCAGCAGCCTTAGCATGGGCAATCAGCCCCAGCATTTT. The chain combines TRBV3-1 (or the pseudogene TRBV3-2) with TRBJ1-5; D remains ambiguous. V was pared by 4 bases and J by 2 bases, with 9 bases between. Germline values: CDR1 LGHDT, CDR2 YNNKEL (reference sequence). There are 14 residues in the CDR3.

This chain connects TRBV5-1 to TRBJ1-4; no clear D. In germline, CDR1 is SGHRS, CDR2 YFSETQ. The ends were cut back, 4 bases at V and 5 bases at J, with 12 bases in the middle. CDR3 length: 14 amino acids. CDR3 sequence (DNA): TGCGCCAGCAGCCTAGGAATCCTCAATGAAAAACTGTTTTTT. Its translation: CASSLGILNEKLFF.

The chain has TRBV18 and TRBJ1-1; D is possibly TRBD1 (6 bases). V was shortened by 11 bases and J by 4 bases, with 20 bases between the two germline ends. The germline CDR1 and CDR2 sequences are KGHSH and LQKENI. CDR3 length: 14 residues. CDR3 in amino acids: CASSPVQGFTEAFF. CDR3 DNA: TGTGCCTCCTCACCAGTACAGGGTTTCACTGAAGCTTTCTTT. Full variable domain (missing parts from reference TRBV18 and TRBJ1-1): NAGVMQNPRHLVRRRGQEARLRCSPMKGHSHVYWYRQLPEEGLKFMVYLQKENIIDESGMPKERFSAEFPKEGPSILRIQQVVRGDSAAYFCASSPVQGFTEAFFGQGTRLTVV.

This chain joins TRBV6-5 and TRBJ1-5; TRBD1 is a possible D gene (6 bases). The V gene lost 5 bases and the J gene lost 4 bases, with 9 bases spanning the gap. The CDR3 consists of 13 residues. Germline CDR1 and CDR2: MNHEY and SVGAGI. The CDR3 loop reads CASSRQENQPQHF. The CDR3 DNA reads TGTGCCAGCAGTCGACAGGAAAATCAGCCCCAGCATTTT.

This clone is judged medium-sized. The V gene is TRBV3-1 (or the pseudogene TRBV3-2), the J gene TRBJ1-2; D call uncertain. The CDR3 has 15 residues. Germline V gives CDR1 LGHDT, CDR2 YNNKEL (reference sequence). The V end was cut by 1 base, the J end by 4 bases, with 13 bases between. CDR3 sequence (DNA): TGTGCCAGCAGCCAAGGGAACGGGGAATCCTATGGCTACACCTTC. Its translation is CASSQGNGESYGYTF.

The CDR3 sequence: CASSNRTSGRSSYNEQFF. DNA for the CDR3: TGTGCCAGCAGCAACCGGACTAGCGGGCGAAGCTCCTACAATGAGCAGTTCTTC. This chain joins TRBV9 and TRBJ2-1; TRBD2 matches 11 bases. Germline CDR1 SGDLS, CDR2 YYNGEE. The CDR3 length is 18 residues. Trimming removed 4 bases from V and 0 bases from J; junction bases left unmatched: 9.

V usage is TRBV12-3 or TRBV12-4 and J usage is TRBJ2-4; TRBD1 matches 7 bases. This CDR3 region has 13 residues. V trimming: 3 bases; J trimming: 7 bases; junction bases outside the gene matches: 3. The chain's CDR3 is CASSFQGENIQYF. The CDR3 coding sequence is TGTGCCAGCAGTTTTCAGGGGGAGAACATTCAGTACTTC.

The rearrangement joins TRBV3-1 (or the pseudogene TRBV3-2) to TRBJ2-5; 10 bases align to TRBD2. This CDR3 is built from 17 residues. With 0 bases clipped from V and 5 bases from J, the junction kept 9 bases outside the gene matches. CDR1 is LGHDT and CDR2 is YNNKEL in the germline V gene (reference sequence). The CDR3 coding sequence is TGTGCCAGCAGCCAAGAAGGTGTGCTAGCGGGGGTTGAGACCCAGTACTTC. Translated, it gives CASSQEGVLAGVETQYF.

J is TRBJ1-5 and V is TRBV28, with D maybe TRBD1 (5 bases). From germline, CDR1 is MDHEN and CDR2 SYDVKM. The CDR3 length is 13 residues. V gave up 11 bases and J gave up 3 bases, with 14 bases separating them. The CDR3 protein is CAASRGHNQPQHF. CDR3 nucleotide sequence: TGTGCCGCCTCAAGGGGTCACAATCAGCCCCAGCATTTT. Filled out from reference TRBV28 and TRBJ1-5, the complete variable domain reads DVKVTQSSRYLVKRTGEKVFLECVQDMDHENMFWYRQDPGLGLRLIYFSYDVKMKEKGDIPEGYSVSREKKERFSLILESASTNQTSMYLCAASRGHNQPQHFGDGTRLSIL.

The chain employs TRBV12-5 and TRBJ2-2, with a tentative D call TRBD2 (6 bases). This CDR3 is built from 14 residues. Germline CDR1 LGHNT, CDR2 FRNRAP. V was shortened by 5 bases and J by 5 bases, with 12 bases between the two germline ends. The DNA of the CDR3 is TGTGCTAGTGGTCTTAGCGGAGGGACCGGGGAGCTGTTTTTT. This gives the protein CASGLSGGTGELFF.

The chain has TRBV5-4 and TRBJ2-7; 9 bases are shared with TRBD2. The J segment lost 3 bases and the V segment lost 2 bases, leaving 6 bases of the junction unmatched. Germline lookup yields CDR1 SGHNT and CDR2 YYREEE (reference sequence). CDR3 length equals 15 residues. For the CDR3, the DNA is TGTGCCAGCAGCTTTGGTAGCGGGAGTCGCTACGAGCAGTACTTC. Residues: CASSFGSGSRYEQYF.

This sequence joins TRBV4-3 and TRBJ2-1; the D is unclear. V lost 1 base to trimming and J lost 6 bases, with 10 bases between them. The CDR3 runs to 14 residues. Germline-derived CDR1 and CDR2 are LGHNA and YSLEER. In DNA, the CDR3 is TGCGCCAGCAGCCAAGGATGGCTGCTCAATGAGCAGTTCTTC. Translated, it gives CASSQGWLLNEQFF.

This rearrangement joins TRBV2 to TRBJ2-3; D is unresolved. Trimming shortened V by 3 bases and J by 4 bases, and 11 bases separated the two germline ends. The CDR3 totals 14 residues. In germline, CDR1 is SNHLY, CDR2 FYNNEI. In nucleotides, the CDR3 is TGTGCCAGCAGTGAGATGGCGGTGGCAGATACGCAGTATTTT. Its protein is CASSEMAVADTQYF.

The CDR3 is CASSPGTGAGANVLTF. The CDR3 coding sequence is TGTGCCAGCAGCCCCGGGACAGGGGCTGGGGCCAACGTCCTGACTTTC. The rearrangement links TRBV7-2 to TRBJ2-6; 10 positions agree with TRBD1. The V gene end was trimmed by 5 bases and the J gene end by 2 bases; junction bases not matched to a gene: 3. The V gene's germline CDR1 is SGHTA and CDR2 FQGNSA. There are 16 residues in the CDR3. The full variable domain, in which reference TRBV7-2 and TRBJ2-6 provide the parts outside the CDR3, is GAGVSQSPSNKVTEKGKDVELRCDPISGHTALYWYRQSLGQGLEFLIYFQGNSAPDKSGLPSDRFSAERTGGSVSTLTIQRTQQEDSAVYLCASSPGTGAGANVLTFGAGSRLTVL.

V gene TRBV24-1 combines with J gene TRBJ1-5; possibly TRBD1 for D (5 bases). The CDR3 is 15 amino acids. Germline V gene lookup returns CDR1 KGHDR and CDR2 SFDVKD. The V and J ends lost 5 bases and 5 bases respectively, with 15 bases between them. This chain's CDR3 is CATSAGGKGDQPQHF. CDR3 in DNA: TGTGCCACCAGTGCCGGTGGAAAAGGGGATCAGCCCCAGCATTTT.

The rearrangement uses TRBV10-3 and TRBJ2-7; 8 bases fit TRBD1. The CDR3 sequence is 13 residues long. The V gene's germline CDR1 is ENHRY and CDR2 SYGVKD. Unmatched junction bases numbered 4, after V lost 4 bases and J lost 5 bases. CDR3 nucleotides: TGTGCCATCAGTGGGACAGGGATGGACGAGCAGTACTTC. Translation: CAISGTGMDEQYF.

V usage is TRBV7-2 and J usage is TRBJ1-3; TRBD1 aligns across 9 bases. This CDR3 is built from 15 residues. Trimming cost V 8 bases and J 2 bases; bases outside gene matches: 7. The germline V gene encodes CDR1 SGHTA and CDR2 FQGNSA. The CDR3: CASRLGTGTGNTIYF. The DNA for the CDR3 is TGTGCCAGCCGCCTAGGGACAGGGACTGGAAACACCATATATTTT.

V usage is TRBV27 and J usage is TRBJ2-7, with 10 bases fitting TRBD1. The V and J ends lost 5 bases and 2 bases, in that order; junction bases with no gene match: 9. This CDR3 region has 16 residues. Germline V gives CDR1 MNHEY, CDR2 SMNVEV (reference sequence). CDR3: CASSPDIGQGAYEQYF. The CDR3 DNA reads TGTGCCAGCAGTCCAGACATCGGACAGGGGGCCTACGAGCAGTACTTC.

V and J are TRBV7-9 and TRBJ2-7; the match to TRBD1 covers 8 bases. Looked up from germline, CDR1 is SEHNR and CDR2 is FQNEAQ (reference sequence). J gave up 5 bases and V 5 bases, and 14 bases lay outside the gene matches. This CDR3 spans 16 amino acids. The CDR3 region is CASSQRPGTGINEQYF. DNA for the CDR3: TGTGCCAGCAGCCAAAGACCCGGGACAGGCATCAACGAGCAGTACTTC.

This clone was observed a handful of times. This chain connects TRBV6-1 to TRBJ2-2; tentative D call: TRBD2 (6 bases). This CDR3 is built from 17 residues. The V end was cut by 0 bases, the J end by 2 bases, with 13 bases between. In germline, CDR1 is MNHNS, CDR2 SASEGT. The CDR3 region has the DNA TGTGCCAGCAGTGAAGCGAACTGGGGGGTTAACACCGGGGAGCTGTTTTTT. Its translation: CASSEANWGVNTGELFF.

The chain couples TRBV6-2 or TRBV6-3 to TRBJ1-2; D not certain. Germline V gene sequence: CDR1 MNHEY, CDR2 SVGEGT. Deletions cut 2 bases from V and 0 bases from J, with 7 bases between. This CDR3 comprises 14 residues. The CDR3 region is CASSYVVSNYGYTF. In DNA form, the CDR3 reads TGTGCCAGCAGTTACGTCGTCTCTAACTATGGCTACACCTTC.

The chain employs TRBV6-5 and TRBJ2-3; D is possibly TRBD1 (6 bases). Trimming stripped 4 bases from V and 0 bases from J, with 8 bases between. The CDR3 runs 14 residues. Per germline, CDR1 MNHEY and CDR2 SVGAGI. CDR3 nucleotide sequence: TGTGCCAGCAGTTCAGGGGCTAGCACAGATACGCAGTATTTT. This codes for CASSSGASTDTQYF.

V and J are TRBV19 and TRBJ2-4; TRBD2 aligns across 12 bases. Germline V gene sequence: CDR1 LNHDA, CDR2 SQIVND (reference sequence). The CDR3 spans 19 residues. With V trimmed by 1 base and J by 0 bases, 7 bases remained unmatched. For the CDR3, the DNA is TGTGCCAGTAGTATAGTCGGGACTAGCGGGCGATTAGCCAAAAACATTCAGTACTTC. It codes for CASSIVGTSGRLAKNIQYF.